This TCR beta chain emerged from a study of beta chain features in type 1 diabetes. General study points: Shortening of TCRB CDR3s, moderate but significant, appeared in all four CD4+ subsets of Type 1 diabetes patients.

Sequenced material consisted of expressed TCRB transcripts (all of the isolated RNA was reverse transcribed). Some clones are missing from TCRdb's copy, which holds only in-frame ones; the method was immunoSEQ multiplex PCR. This sample yields around 310,000 clones, of which about 13% are seen a single time; 0.013% to 0.015% belongs to the top ten. CDR1 is LNHNV, CDR2 YYDKDF, per germline (reference sequence). V was clipped by 1 base and J by 0 bases, with 9 bases between them. The CDR3 has 15 residues. Regarding this clone: The target antigen is unknown.

This chain links TRBV15 with TRBJ1-1; D is possibly TRBD1 (5 bases). Sequencing used naive CD4+ T cells from blood. The sequence derives from a young woman with type 1 diabetes. In DNA form, the CDR3 reads TGTGCCACCAGCAGAGTCGGAGGGGTGAACACTGAAGCTTTCTTT. Residues: CATSRVGGVNTEAFF.